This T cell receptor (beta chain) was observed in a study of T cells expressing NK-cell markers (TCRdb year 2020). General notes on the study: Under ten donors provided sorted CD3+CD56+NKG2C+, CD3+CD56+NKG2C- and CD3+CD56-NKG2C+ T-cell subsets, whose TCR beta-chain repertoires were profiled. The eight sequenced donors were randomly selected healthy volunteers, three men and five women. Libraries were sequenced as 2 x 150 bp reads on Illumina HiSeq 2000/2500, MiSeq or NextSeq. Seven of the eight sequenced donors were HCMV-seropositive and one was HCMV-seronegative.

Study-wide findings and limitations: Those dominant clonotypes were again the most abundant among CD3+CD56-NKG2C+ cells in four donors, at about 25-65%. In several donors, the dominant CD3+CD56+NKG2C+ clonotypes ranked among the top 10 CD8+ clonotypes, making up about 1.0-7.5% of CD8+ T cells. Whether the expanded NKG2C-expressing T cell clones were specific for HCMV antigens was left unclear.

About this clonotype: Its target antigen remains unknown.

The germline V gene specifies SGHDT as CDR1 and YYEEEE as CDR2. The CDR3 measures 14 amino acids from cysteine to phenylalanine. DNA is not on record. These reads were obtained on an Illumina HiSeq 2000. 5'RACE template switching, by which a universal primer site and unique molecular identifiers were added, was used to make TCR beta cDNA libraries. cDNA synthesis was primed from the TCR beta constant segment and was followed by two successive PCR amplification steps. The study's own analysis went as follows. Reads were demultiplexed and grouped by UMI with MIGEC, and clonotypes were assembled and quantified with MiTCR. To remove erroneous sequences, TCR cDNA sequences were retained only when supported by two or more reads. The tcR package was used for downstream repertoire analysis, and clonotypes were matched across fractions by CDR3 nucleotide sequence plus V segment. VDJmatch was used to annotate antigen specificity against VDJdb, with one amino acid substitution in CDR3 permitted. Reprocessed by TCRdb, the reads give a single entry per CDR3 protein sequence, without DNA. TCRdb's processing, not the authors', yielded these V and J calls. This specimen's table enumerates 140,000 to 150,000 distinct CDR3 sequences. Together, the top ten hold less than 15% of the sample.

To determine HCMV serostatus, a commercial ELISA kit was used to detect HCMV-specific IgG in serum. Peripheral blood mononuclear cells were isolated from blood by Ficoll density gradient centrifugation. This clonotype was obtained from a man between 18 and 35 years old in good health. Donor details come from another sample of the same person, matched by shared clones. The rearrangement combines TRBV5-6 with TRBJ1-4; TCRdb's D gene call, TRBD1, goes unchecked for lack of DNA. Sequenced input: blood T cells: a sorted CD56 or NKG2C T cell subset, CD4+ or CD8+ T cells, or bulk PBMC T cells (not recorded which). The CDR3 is CASSFGTGNEKLFF.